This entry describes one T cell receptor beta chain. No antigen is known for it. The data were taken from a study of beta chain features in type 1 diabetes. Study results and caveats: Naive, central memory and Treg TCRB repertoires appeared more alike in patients than in healthy donors. Insertions at VDJ junctions were less frequent in type 1 diabetes patients. These patients also deleted more nucleotides at the same junctions.

Expressed TCRB transcripts were sequenced after all isolated RNA was converted to cDNA. Repertoires were generated with immunoSEQ multiplex PCR, while TCRdb's copy carries only in-frame clones and drops some. The top ten hold 4% of the sample, which has 200,000 to 250,000 clones, 25% to 30% seen once. Sequenced: central memory CD4+ T cells from blood. This receptor was obtained from a man aged 30 to 39 in good health.

CDR3 in DNA: TGTGCCAGCAGCTTAACAGGGGGCTCCTACAATGAGCAGTTCTTC. This sequence encodes CASSLTGGSYNEQFF. This chain uses TRBV11-2 with TRBJ2-1; 8 bases fit TRBD1. CDR3 length: 15 amino acids. Germline values: CDR1 SGHAT, CDR2 FQNNGV. J lost 0 bases, V lost 2 bases, and 0 bases had no gene match.